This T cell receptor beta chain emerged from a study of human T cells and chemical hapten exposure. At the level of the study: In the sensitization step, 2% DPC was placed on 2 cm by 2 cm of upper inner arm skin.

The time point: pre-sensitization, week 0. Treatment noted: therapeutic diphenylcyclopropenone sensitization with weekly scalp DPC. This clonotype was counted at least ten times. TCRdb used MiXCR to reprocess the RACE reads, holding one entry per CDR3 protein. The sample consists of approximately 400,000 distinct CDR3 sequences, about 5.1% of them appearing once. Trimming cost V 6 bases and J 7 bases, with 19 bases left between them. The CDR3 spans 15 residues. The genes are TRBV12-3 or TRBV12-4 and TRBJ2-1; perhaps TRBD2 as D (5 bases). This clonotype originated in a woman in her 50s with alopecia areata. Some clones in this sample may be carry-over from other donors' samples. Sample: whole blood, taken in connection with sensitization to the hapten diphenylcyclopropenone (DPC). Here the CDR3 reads CASSNSGLGRNEQFF. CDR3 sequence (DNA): TGTGCCAGCAGCAACTCGGGGTTGGGTAGGAATGAGCAGTTCTTC.